The following is a T cell receptor (beta chain) sequence with its context. The antigen is undetermined. This CDR3 comprises 12 residues. Germline-derived CDR1 and CDR2 are SNHLY and FYNNEI. Trimming removed 7 bases at V and 7 bases at J, with 10 bases between. The data are from a study of cytomegalovirus exposure and HLA in healthy donors. Study-level results: 150 or so TCR beta chains were listed as cytomegalovirus-associated. A few CMV-associated chains were confirmed in vitro to be specific for CMV antigens. Diagnosis of cytomegalovirus status made by the classifier reportedly showed high specificity and sensitivity.

The method was immunoSEQ multiplex PCR; TCRdb's version includes in-frame clones alone and lacks a portion of them. The sample yields some 240,000 clones, 86% seen once. The donors were in the roughly 130-subject validation cohort, distinct from the roughly 600-subject first cohort. The chain uses TRBV2 and TRBJ2-2; TRBD1 is a possible D gene (6 bases). Sequencing used PBMCs. This TCR derives from a woman aged 30 to 39 in good health and CMV-seropositive. The CDR3 coding sequence is TGTGCCAGCACACAGGGTGGCGGGGAGCTGTTTTTT. Protein: CASTQGGGELFF.